The clone carrying this T cell receptor (beta chain) was detected once. The entry originates in a study of shared clonotypes between healthy human individuals. Data came from immunoSEQ multiplex PCR; TCRdb stores just in-frame clones and leaves some out. This repertoire shows fewer than 1.6 million clones, about 98.5% found once; its top ten account for about 0.4%. The sequence came from a man between 25 and 39 years old in good health. Sequences were obtained from naive CD4+ T cells sorted from blood. Stated subset: CD45RA+ positively selected.

CDR3 in amino acids: CASSEETMRFVTTNEKLFF. The CDR3 nucleotides are TGTGCCAGCAGTGAAGAAACAATGCGATTCGTGACAACTAATGAAAAACTGTTTTTT. V gene TRBV2 combines with J gene TRBJ1-4; D gene unclear. The V end was cut by 1 base, the J end by 0 bases, with 18 bases between. The germline CDR1 and CDR2 sequences are SNHLY and FYNNEI. CDR3 size: 19 residues.